This passage covers 11 T cell receptor beta chains from one sample sequenced in a study of post-analysis software for immune sequencing data. General observations from the study: Roughly five TRBV segments, including TRBV5-6, TRBV5-1 and TRBV20-1, were more frequent in patients than controls.

No antigen has been identified for these receptors. Carried by the TCR beta cDNA libraries were unique molecular identifiers. TCRdb used MiXCR to reprocess the PCR reads, holding one entry per CDR3 protein. The profile covers about 540,000 distinct CDR3 sequences, with 34% appearing a single time and 4.5% to 7.5% taken by the ten largest. Material: blood. These receptor sequences come from a girl between 2 and 17 years old with multiple sclerosis.

The gene calls are TRBV20-1 and TRBJ2-1; D uncertain. The CDR3 loop spans 13 amino acids. Germline V gives CDR1 DFQATT, CDR2 SNEGSKA (reference sequence). Trimming took 0 bases from V and 3 from J, leaving 6 bases between them. The CDR3 is CSARDLDYNEQFF. The CDR3 DNA reads TGCAGTGCTAGAGATCTCGACTACAATGAGCAGTTCTTC.

This clonotype was recorded many times. CDR3 nucleotides: TGCGCCAGCAGCCAAGATGACCGGGGGAGGTACAATGAGCAGTTCTTC. As protein: CASSQDDRGRYNEQFF. V usage is TRBV4-1 and J usage is TRBJ2-1, with D tentatively TRBD2 (6 bases). The CDR3 length is 16 residues. V lost 0 bases and J lost 4, with 13 bases in between. From germline, CDR1 is MGHRA and CDR2 YSYEKL.

This chain uses TRBV24-1 with TRBJ2-1, with D unclear. Trimming shortened V by 7 bases and J by 1 base, and 16 bases separated the two germline ends. The CDR3 totals 16 residues. Germline lookup yields CDR1 KGHDR and CDR2 SFDVKD. The CDR3 loop is CATRAPGSQSYNEQFF. In DNA, the CDR3 is TGTGCCACCAGAGCCCCGGGTTCGCAATCCTACAATGAGCAGTTCTTC.

The CDR3 DNA reads as TGCAGTGCCGCCCGTCGGGAGAGTGAAAAACTGTTTTTT. Translated, it gives CSAARRESEKLFF. The J gene is TRBJ1-4, the V gene TRBV20-1, with D unresolved. Trimming removed 6 bases at V and 7 bases at J, with 15 bases between. The CDR3 has 13 amino acids. Germline loops: CDR1 DFQATT, CDR2 SNEGSKA (reference sequence).

The chain recombines TRBV29-1 with TRBJ1-1; D perhaps matches TRBD1 (5 bases). Germline CDR1 is SQVTM and CDR2 is ANQGSEA. Trimming shortened V by 7 bases and J by 6 bases, and 18 bases separated the two germline ends. This CDR3 has 13 amino acids. The CDR3: CSAHQGRGAEAFF. The CDR3 DNA reads as TGCAGCGCTCACCAGGGTAGGGGAGCTGAAGCTTTCTTT. Complete variable domain (other parts from reference TRBV29-1 and TRBJ1-1): SAVISQKPSRDICQRGTSLTIQCQVDSQVTMMFWYRQQPGQSLTLIATANQGSEATYESGFVIDKFPISRPNLTFSTLTVSNMSPEDSSIYLCSAHQGRGAEAFFGQGTRLTVV.

This clonotype was counted a few times. The rearrangement links TRBV7-3 to TRBJ2-1, with no clear D. The CDR3 runs 15 residues. The germline gives CDR1 SGHTA, CDR2 FQGTGA. V lost 2 bases to trimming and J lost 2 bases, with 10 bases between them. The CDR3, as DNA: TGTGCCAGCAGCTTATACCCCTTTCCCTACAATGAGCAGTTCTTC. This translates into CASSLYPFPYNEQFF.

J is TRBJ1-6 and V is TRBV6-4; D not resolved. The CDR3 length is 13 residues. CDR1 and CDR2 (germline): MRHNA, SNTAGT. Trimming took 6 bases from V and 11 from J, leaving 14 bases between them. The CDR3 sequence: CASSQGRETPLHF. CDR3 nucleotide sequence: TGTGCCAGCAGCCAAGGGAGGGAGACACCCCTCCACTTT.

The rearrangement uses TRBV20-1 and TRBJ2-5; 8 bases match TRBD2. J lost 3 bases, V lost 2 bases, and 11 bases had no gene match. Germline assignment: CDR1 DFQATT and CDR2 SNEGSKA (reference sequence). CDR3 length: 16 residues. The CDR3 bases are TGCAGTGCTAGAAAGCCCGGGGGGGCGTTAAAAGAGACCCAGTACTTC. Amino acids: CSARKPGGALKETQYF.

In its sample, this clonotype was seen many times. The V call is TRBV7-9, the J call TRBJ2-3; possibly TRBD1 for D (6 bases). The CDR3 contains 14 residues. V lost 6 bases to trimming and J lost 2 bases, with 12 bases between them. Looked up from germline, CDR1 is SEHNR and CDR2 is FQNEAQ (reference sequence). The CDR3 bases are TGTGCCAGCAGGAACAGGGAATTCACAGATACGCAGTATTTT. It is translated as CASRNREFTDTQYF.

This clonotype was seen a handful of times. V usage is TRBV5-1 and J usage is TRBJ1-2; 7 nucleotides line up with TRBD1. The CDR3 covers 14 residues. Germline values: CDR1 SGHRS, CDR2 YFSETQ. After removal of 0 bases from V and 4 bases from J, the junction contained 3 bases not matched to a gene. The DNA for the CDR3 is TGCGCCAGCAGCTTGGGGGACAGCTCCTATGGCTACACCTTC. Translating gives CASSLGDSSYGYTF.

This clonotype was recorded once. The chain employs TRBV5-1 and TRBJ1-1; 10 bases align to TRBD1. V was clipped by 2 bases and J by 4 bases; unmatched bases: 8. This CDR3 has 16 amino acids. Per the germline V gene, CDR1 is SGHRS and CDR2 is YFSETQ. The CDR3 sequence: CASSFDPGTGVTEAFF. CDR3 bases: TGCGCCAGCAGCTTTGACCCCGGGACAGGGGTCACTGAAGCTTTCTTT.